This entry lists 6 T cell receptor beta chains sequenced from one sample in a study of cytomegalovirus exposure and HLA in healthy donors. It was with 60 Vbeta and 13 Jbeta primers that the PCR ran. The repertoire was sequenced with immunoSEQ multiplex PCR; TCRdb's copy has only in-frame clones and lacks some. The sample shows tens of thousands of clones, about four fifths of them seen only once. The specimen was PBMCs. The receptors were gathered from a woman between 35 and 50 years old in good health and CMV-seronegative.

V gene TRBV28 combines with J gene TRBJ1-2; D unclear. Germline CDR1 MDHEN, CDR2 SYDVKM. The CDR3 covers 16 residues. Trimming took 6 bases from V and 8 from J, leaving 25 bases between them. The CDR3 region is CASRSRGTDSVGGYTF. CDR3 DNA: TGTGCCAGCAGAAGTCGCGGTACAGATAGCGTTGGGGGCTACACCTTC.

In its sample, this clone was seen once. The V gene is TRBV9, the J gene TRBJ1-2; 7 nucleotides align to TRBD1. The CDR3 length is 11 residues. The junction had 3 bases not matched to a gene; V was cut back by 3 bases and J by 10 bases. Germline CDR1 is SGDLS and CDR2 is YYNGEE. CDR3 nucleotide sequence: TGTGCCAGCAGCGCCGGGACAGTCTACACCTTC. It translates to CASSAGTVYTF.

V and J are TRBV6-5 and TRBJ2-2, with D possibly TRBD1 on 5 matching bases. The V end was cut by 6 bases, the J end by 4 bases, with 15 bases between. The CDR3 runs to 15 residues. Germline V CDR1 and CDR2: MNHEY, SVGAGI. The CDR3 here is CASRDKGWGTGELFF. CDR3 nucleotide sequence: TGTGCCAGCAGGGACAAAGGGTGGGGCACCGGGGAGCTGTTTTTT.

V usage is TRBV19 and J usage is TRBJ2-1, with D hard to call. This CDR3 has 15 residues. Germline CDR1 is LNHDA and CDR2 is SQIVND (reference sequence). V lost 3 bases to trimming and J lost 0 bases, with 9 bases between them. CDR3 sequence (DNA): TGTGCCAGTAGTATTGGTACAGACTCCTACAATGAGCAGTTCTTC. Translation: CASSIGTDSYNEQFF.

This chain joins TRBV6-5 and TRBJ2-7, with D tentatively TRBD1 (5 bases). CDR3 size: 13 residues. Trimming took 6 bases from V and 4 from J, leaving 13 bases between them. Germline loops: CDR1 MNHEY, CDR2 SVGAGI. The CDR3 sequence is CASRPTAKYEQYF. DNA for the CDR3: TGTGCCAGCAGACCGACAGCCAAATACGAGCAGTACTTC.

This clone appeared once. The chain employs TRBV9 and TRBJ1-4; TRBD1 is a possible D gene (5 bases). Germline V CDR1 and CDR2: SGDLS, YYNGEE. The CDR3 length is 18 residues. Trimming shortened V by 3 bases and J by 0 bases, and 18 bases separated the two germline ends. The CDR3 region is CASSASYAGLATNEKLFF. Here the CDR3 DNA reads TGTGCCAGCAGCGCTTCGTACGCGGGACTTGCAACTAATGAAAAACTGTTTTTT.